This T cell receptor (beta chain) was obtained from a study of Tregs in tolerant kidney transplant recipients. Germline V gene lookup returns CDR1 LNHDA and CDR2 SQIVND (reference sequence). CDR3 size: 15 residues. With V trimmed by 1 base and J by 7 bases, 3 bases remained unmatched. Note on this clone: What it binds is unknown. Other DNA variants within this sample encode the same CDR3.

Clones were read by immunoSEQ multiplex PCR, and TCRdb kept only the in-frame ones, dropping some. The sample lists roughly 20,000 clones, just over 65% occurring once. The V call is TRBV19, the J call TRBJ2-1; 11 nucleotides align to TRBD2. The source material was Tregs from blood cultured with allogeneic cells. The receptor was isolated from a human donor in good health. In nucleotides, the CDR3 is TGTGCCAGTAGTATAGTTAGCGGGAGGGGGAATGAGCAGTTCTTC. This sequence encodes CASSIVSGRGNEQFF. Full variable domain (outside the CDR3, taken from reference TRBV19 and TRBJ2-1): DGGITQSPKYLFRKEGQNVTLSCEQNLNHDAMYWYRQDPGQGLRLIYYSQIVNDFQKGDIAEGYSVSREKKESFPLTVTSAQKNPTAFYLCASSIVSGRGNEQFFGPGTRLTVL.